This T cell receptor (beta chain) was observed in a study of cytomegalovirus exposure and HLA in healthy donors. Study conclusions and caveats: Researchers catalogued 160 or so TCR beta chains as cytomegalovirus-associated.

The ends were cut back, 10 bases at V and 7 bases at J, with 17 bases in the middle. Germline assignment: CDR1 SNHLY and CDR2 FYNNEI. This CDR3 comprises 14 residues. This clone has only a few counts. Antigen: not known. The data were produced by immunoSEQ multiplex PCR, yet TCRdb's version contains in-frame clones alone and is incomplete. The repertoire holds some 120,000 clones, with 88% as singletons. The TCR sequence derives from a man in his thirties or forties in good health and CMV-seronegative. The chain uses TRBV2 and TRBJ1-6; D is perhaps TRBD1 (6 bases). The sequencing input was PBMCs. The CDR3 DNA reads as TGTGCCACTCAGTCTACAGGGAAGAATTCACCCCTCCACTTT. It specifies CATQSTGKNSPLHF.